This T cell receptor (beta chain) appears in the sequencing data of a study of cytomegalovirus exposure and HLA in healthy donors. Study-wide context: As an earlier analysis found, around 200 million T cells yielded about 120 million unique TCR beta sequences.

This PCR relied on a set of 60 Vbeta primers and 13 Jbeta primers. Sequencing was performed with immunoSEQ multiplex PCR; in TCRdb, only in-frame clones are kept and a portion is missing. The sample has about 100,000 clones; less than 85% are singletons. The J segment lost 9 bases and the V segment lost 3 bases, leaving 6 bases of the junction unmatched. Germline CDR1 and CDR2: SGDLS and YYNGEE. This CDR3 spans 13 amino acids. Healthy bone marrow donors supplied every sample. Whole-study results and caveats: Overall, approximately 150 TCR beta chains were annotated as cytomegalovirus-associated. It was assumed in the presence/absence analyses that sequencing depth was roughly uniform across donors.

As for this clone: Antigen specificity is unknown.

Sequenced sample: PBMCs. The J gene is TRBJ2-1, the V gene TRBV9; 7 bases map to TRBD2. The clonotype originates from a woman in her sixties in good health and CMV-seropositive. The CDR3: CASSDGLVREQFF. CDR3 sequence (DNA): TGTGCCAGCAGCGACGGACTAGTACGTGAGCAGTTCTTC.